This T cell receptor (beta chain) was identified during a study of T cell responses to AZD1222 COVID-19 vaccine. Regarding the study as a whole: Donors in the cohort were predominantly white British and more often female, and clonal diversity was possibly underestimated. Repertoires in all cases were sampled only once the peak T cell response had passed. As reported, nearly half of all spike-specific TCRs target variant regions that are unmutated.

This CDR3 region has 14 residues. Germline values: CDR1 MDHEN, CDR2 SYDVKM. The V and J ends lost 6 bases and 4 bases, in that order; junction bases with no gene match: 9. Clones were read by immunoSEQ multiplex PCR, and TCRdb kept only the in-frame ones, dropping some. The repertoire holds about 81,000 clones, with 92% as singletons. As concerns this clone: Its antigen remains unidentified.

The chain links TRBV28 to TRBJ2-7; TRBD1 agrees at 7 bases. The receptor comes from an adult in good health. Material: peripheral blood, obtained on day 0 of AZD1222 vaccination. CDR3 bases: TGTGCCAGCAGCCTGACAGGGCCGATGTACGAGCAGTACTTC. Encoded protein: CASSLTGPMYEQYF.